This T cell receptor beta chain came from a study of blood T cell repertoires in COVID-19. Study summary: The United States, Italy and Spain were the sources of the acute and convalescent COVID-19 samples.

Method: immunoSEQ multiplex PCR; TCRdb's copy keeps in-frame clones and lacks some. The table records about 400,000 clones, around nine tenths of them present only once. In assigning cohorts, the study relied on participant-reported clinical history. The TCR originated in a woman younger than 45 who had recovered from COVID-19. Material: PBMCs or T cells enriched from blood (not recorded which).

The CDR3: CASSLLGGILTQYF. DNA of the CDR3: TGTGCCAGCAGTTTATTGGGCGGGATCTTGACCCAGTACTTC. The genes are TRBV28 and TRBJ2-5, with TRBD2 as a possible D gene (6 bases). Germline V CDR1 and CDR2: MDHEN, SYDVKM. The CDR3 has 14 amino acids. The ends were cut back, 1 base at V and 7 bases at J, with 13 bases in the middle.